The 6 T cell receptor beta chains given below trace back to one sample, sequenced in a study of blood T cell repertoires in COVID-19. Repertoires were generated with immunoSEQ multiplex PCR, while TCRdb's copy carries only in-frame clones and drops some. This table holds tens of thousands of clones, approximately 83% found once. Material: peripheral blood. These receptors came from a human donor in a cohort sampled during active COVID-19.

CDR3 amino acids: CASRETGPGGYTF. CDR3 coding DNA: TGTGCCAGCAGGGAGACAGGTCCCGGGGGCTACACCTTC. The chain combines TRBV2 with TRBJ1-2, with a weak D call TRBD1 (6 bases). V was shortened by 6 bases and J by 8 bases, with 16 bases between the two germline ends. The CDR3 is made up of 13 amino acids. Germline lookup yields CDR1 SNHLY and CDR2 FYNNEI.

The chain carries TRBV2 and TRBJ1-2; tentatively, D is TRBD1 (5 bases). Per the germline V gene, CDR1 is SNHLY and CDR2 is FYNNEI. Trimming shortened V by 6 bases and J by 0 bases, and 8 bases separated the two germline ends. The CDR3 is made up of 13 amino acids. In DNA, the CDR3 is TGTGCCAGCAGACCGACAGCTAACTATGGCTACACCTTC. As protein: CASRPTANYGYTF.

This chain uses TRBV28 with TRBJ2-1, with TRBD2 matching over 14 bases. The CDR3 is 17 amino acids. V gave up 3 bases and J gave up 12 bases; unmatched junction bases: 13. Germline V lookup: CDR1 MDHEN, CDR2 SYDVKM. CDR3 DNA sequence: TGTGCCAGCAGTTTGGGACTAGCGGGAGAATCCGGGGTGGGGCAGTTCTTC. Its protein is CASSLGLAGESGVGQFF.

V usage is TRBV25-1 and J usage is TRBJ2-4; D perhaps matches TRBD2 (6 bases). The CDR3 sequence is 13 residues long. Deletions cut 8 bases from V and 6 bases from J, with 14 bases between. The V gene's germline CDR1 is MGHDK and CDR2 SYGVNS. CDR3 sequence: CASQGGGLNIQYF. The CDR3, as DNA: TGTGCCAGCCAGGGAGGAGGGTTAAACATTCAGTACTTC.

The chain links TRBV5-6 to TRBJ1-1; D gene ambiguous. In germline, CDR1 is SGHDT, CDR2 YYEEEE. The CDR3 extends over 12 amino acids. Trimming cost V 1 base and J 4 bases, with 5 bases left between them. The CDR3 sequence is CASSLTGTEAFF. The CDR3 coding sequence is TGTGCCAGCAGCTTGACTGGCACTGAAGCTTTCTTT.

V is TRBV2 and J is TRBJ1-4; D gene unclear. Germline assignment: CDR1 SNHLY and CDR2 FYNNEI. This CDR3 spans 13 amino acids. The V gene lost 7 bases and the J gene lost 3 bases, with 9 bases spanning the gap. The CDR3 loop is CASNTAANEKLFF. The DNA of the CDR3 is TGTGCCAGCAACACCGCCGCTAATGAAAAACTGTTTTTT.